The 6 T cell receptor beta chains listed next were all sequenced from one sample in a study of PD-1 blockade in classical Hodgkin lymphoma. TCRdb's copy holds only in-frame clones and misses some; the assay was immunoSEQ multiplex PCR. This sample yields 38,000 or so clones, of which over 70% are seen a single time; approximately 9.1% belongs to the top ten. Each patient experienced a relapse that followed autologous stem cell transplantation, and brentuximab vedotin exposure varied. The sequencing used peripheral blood mononuclear cells (PBMCs), collected at baseline. The receptors shown here come from a human donor with classical Hodgkin lymphoma.

V and J are TRBV5-6 and TRBJ1-4; 10 positions agree with TRBD1. CDR1 is SGHDT, CDR2 YYEEEE, per germline. Germline trimming cut 3 bases from V and 7 bases from J; bases unmatched to any gene: 6. The CDR3 length is 15 residues. CDR3 in DNA: TGTGCCAGCAGCTCTCGACAGGGGGCGTTTGAAAAACTGTTTTTT. Encoded protein: CASSSRQGAFEKLFF. The full variable domain, in which reference TRBV5-6 and TRBJ1-4 provide the parts outside the CDR3, is DAGVTQSPTHLIKTRGQQVTLRCSPKSGHDTVSWYQQALGQGPQFIFQYYEEEERQRGNFPDRFSGHQFPNYSSELNVNALLLGDSALYLCASSSRQGAFEKLFFGSGTQLSVL.

The genes are TRBV11-3 and TRBJ1-1; 9 bases line up with TRBD1. V was pared by 5 bases and J by 5 bases, with 6 bases of the junction left unmatched. Germline CDR1 reads SGHNT; CDR2 reads YENEEA. The CDR3 contains 14 residues. This CDR3 reads CASSLGTGRTEAFF. The CDR3 nucleotides read TGTGCCAGCAGCCTCGGGACAGGGAGGACTGAAGCTTTCTTT.

J is TRBJ1-6 and V is TRBV30, with D tentatively TRBD1 (6 bases). The CDR3 consists of 12 residues. Germline assignment: CDR1 GTSNPN and CDR2 SVGIG (reference sequence). Trimming took 6 bases from V and 10 from J, leaving 13 bases between them. CDR3 coding DNA: TGTGCCTGTACACAGGGTGGGTCACCCCTCCACTTT. Translated, it gives CACTQGGSPLHF.

The rearrangement joins TRBV2 to TRBJ1-1, with TRBD1 as a possible D gene (6 bases). V lost 3 bases and J lost 11, with 19 bases in between. Germline CDR1 reads SNHLY; CDR2 reads FYNNEI. The CDR3 runs to 14 residues. The DNA of the CDR3 is TGTGCCAGCAGTGATGTAAGGGGGGCGGCTCTGGCTTTCTTT. This gives the protein CASSDVRGAALAFF.

The sample holds one count of this clone. The CDR3: CASSWEPTVELFF. The CDR3 bases are TGTGCCAGCAGCTGGGAACCTACGGTGGAACTGTTTTTT. The gene calls are TRBV5-5 and TRBJ1-4; D is uncertain. The V end was cut by 3 bases, the J end by 12 bases, with 15 bases between. There are 13 residues in the CDR3. Germline assignment: CDR1 SGHKS and CDR2 YYEKEE (reference sequence).

This chain links TRBV7-3 with TRBJ2-4, with D perhaps matching TRBD2 (5 bases). Deletions cut 4 bases from V and 9 bases from J, with 13 bases between. The CDR3 extends over 13 amino acids. The germline V gene encodes CDR1 SGHTA and CDR2 FQGTGA. The CDR3 reads CASSYPLAGIQYF. The CDR3 nucleotides read TGTGCCAGCAGCTACCCCCTAGCCGGCATTCAGTACTTC.